These 14 T cell receptor beta chains originate from one sample sequenced in a study of T-cell reconstitution after alpha-beta-depleted transplantation in children. It was with unique molecular identifiers that the TCRbeta library was prepared. TCRdb called the PCR reads again in MiXCR, with one record for every CDR3 protein. The table shows about 640,000 distinct CDR3 sequences, with over 15% occurring only once. This sample comprised PBMCs from the stem cell graft donor, obtained from the stem cell graft. The receptors were sampled from a human donor who donated a stem cell graft to a child with acute myeloid leukemia.

This clonotype was seen a few times. This rearrangement joins TRBV10-1 to TRBJ1-1, with a possible D match to TRBD1 (6 bases). The CDR3 is 15 residues long. From germline, CDR1 is WNHNN and CDR2 SYGVQD (reference sequence). V gave up 6 bases and J gave up 0 bases, with 14 bases separating them. The CDR3 spells CASRPTRGLNTEAFF. Written as DNA, the CDR3 is TGCGCCAGCAGGCCAACCAGGGGATTGAACACTGAAGCTTTCTTT.

The V gene is TRBV21-1, the J gene TRBJ2-7; the table's D call, TRBD1, was not checked against the DNA. TRBV21-1 is a recognized pseudogene. The CDR3 runs to 12 residues. CDR3 region: CASSKARAEQYV. The CDR3 region has the DNA TGTGCCAGCAGCAAAGCCCGGGCCGAGCAGTACGTC.

This clonotype was found many times. CDR3 DNA: TGCAGTGCTAGAGCAGTGGGGCAGGGAAGCTCCTACGAGCAGTACTTC. Amino acids: CSARAVGQGSSYEQYF. This chain uses TRBV20-1 with TRBJ2-7; D may be TRBD1 (5 bases). CDR3 size: 16 residues. Trimming removed 1 base from V and 0 bases from J, with 16 bases in between. The germline CDR1 and CDR2 sequences are DFQATT and SNEGSKA (reference sequence).

This clonotype has ten or more counts. This chain connects TRBV29-1 to TRBJ1-5, with 7 bases identical to TRBD1. The germline V gene encodes CDR1 SQVTM and CDR2 ANQGSEA. The CDR3 covers 13 residues. V lost 6 bases, J lost 7 bases, and 9 bases stayed unmatched. The CDR3 region is CSVGTAMNQPQHF. The CDR3 DNA sequence: TGCAGCGTCGGGACAGCCATGAACCAGCCCCAGCATTTT.

This clonotype was detected many times. The chain combines TRBV6-5 with TRBJ1-4; D remains unclear. Trimming left V 2 bases short and J 5 bases short, with 12 bases between. CDR1 is MNHEY and CDR2 is SVGAGI in the germline V gene. This CDR3 region has 15 residues. CDR3 residues: CASSYVLTKNEKLFF. CDR3 DNA: TGTGCCAGCAGTTACGTCCTGACTAAAAATGAAAAACTGTTTTTT.

J is TRBJ1-1 and V is TRBV20-1; D possibly corresponds to TRBD1 (6 bases). Trimming took off 2 bases at V and 7 bases at J, with 17 bases between the two ends. Germline V CDR1 and CDR2: DFQATT, SNEGSKA (reference sequence). The CDR3 is 14 amino acids. CDR3 sequence: CSARNLQGRLEAFF. The CDR3 DNA reads TGCAGTGCTAGAAATCTACAGGGCCGGCTTGAAGCTTTCTTT.

V usage is TRBV7-2 and J usage is TRBJ2-7; TRBD2 agrees at 8 bases. J lost 5 bases, V lost 5 bases, and 5 bases had no gene match. CDR3 length: 13 amino acids. CDR1 and CDR2 from the germline V gene are SGHTA and FQGNSA. The CDR3 DNA follows: TGTGCCAGCAGCCCCTCGACTAGCGACGAGCAGTACTTC. This gives the protein CASSPSTSDEQYF.

This clonotype was observed many times. J is TRBJ1-2 and V is TRBV20-1, with unresolved D. V lost 0 bases to trimming and J lost 3 bases, with 8 bases between them. CDR1 DFQATT and CDR2 SNEGSKA come from the germline V gene (reference sequence). This CDR3 is 13 amino acids long. CDR3 DNA sequence: TGCAGTGCTAGAGAAGATCGCTACTATGGCTACACCTTC. Encoded protein: CSAREDRYYGYTF.

This CDR3 is CASSSNRRGSYEQYF. The CDR3 bases are TGTGCCAGCAGCTCCAACAGGCGGGGATCCTACGAGCAGTACTTC. The chain links TRBV7-2 to TRBJ2-7; D perhaps matches TRBD2 (6 bases). The CDR3 is 15 residues long. CDR1 SGHTA and CDR2 FQGNSA come from the germline V gene. Trimming shortened V by 4 bases and J by 1 base, and 14 bases separated the two germline ends.

This clonotype appeared many times. The gene calls are TRBV6-5 and TRBJ2-7; tentatively, D is TRBD1 (6 bases). The germline V gene encodes CDR1 MNHEY and CDR2 SVGAGI. The CDR3 sequence is 13 residues long. Trimming took off 5 bases at V and 4 bases at J, with 12 bases between the two ends. The CDR3 coding sequence is TGTGCCAGCAGTACAGGGCCCTCGTACGAGCAGTACTTC. Protein: CASSTGPSYEQYF.

This clonotype was recorded at least ten times. CDR3 DNA sequence: TGCAGTGCCCGACAGGGCGCGGGTTCACCCCTCCACTTT. This sequence encodes CSARQGAGSPLHF. The genes are TRBV20-1 and TRBJ1-6, with 7 bases that match TRBD1. The CDR3 length is 13 residues. Trimming cost V 6 bases and J 9 bases; bases outside gene matches: 8. The germline gives CDR1 DFQATT, CDR2 SNEGSKA (reference sequence).

V usage is TRBV11-3 and J usage is TRBJ2-5, with D unresolved. Germline CDR1 reads SGHNT; CDR2 reads YENEEA. The CDR3 totals 14 residues. V shed 1 base and J shed 5 bases, with 11 bases lying between them. The CDR3 DNA reads TGTGCCAGCAGCTTAGTGTCGGGCTCGGAGACCCAGTACTTC. It is translated as CASSLVSGSETQYF.

The table lists this clonotype with many counts. The chain has TRBV29-1 and TRBJ2-1, with D possibly being TRBD1 (6 bases). CDR3 length: 14 amino acids. CDR1 and CDR2 (germline): SQVTM, ANQGSEA. V shed 3 bases and J shed 4 bases, with 13 bases lying between them. CDR3 loop: CSVEGHRLYNEQFF. CDR3 DNA: TGCAGCGTTGAGGGACACCGCCTTTACAATGAGCAGTTCTTC.

This clonotype was counted between two and nine times. The V gene is TRBV27, the J gene TRBJ2-7; no firm D call. V lost 5 bases and J lost 2, with 10 bases in between. Germline CDR1 reads MNHEY; CDR2 reads SMNVEV (reference sequence). The CDR3 length is 13 residues. CDR3 nucleotides: TGTGCCAGCAGTCCTTACGGCGCCTACGAGCAGTACTTC. It codes for CASSPYGAYEQYF.